This T cell receptor (beta chain) was found in a study of CD8+CD57+ T cells in acquired aplastic anemia. Using genomic DNA as the template, TCR beta VDJ and CDR3 profiling was carried out. TCRdb re-analysed the reads in MiXCR, keeping a single row per CDR3 protein. This table holds 200,000 to 250,000 distinct CDR3 sequences, roughly 33% found once. This clonotype has ten or more counts. The CDR3 has 14 amino acids. The germline V gene encodes CDR1 MNHEY and CDR2 SVGAGI. V lost 0 bases to trimming and J lost 8 bases, with 13 bases between them. This receptor was taken from a human donor in good health, serving as a control. The sample taken for sequencing was sorted CD4+, CD8+, or CD8+CD57+ T cells (not recorded which) from PBMCs. V is TRBV6-5 and J is TRBJ2-5; TRBD1 or TRBD2 may be the D gene (6 bases each). The CDR3 is CASSYSRGTPTQYF. The CDR3, as DNA: TGTGCCAGCAGTTACTCGAGGGGGACTCCCACCCAGTACTTC.